The subject of this entry is one T cell receptor beta chain. Its matching antigen is unknown. This specimen belongs to a study of cytomegalovirus exposure and HLA in healthy donors. Study information: An analysis done earlier identified about 120 million unique TCR beta sequences from 150 million to 200 million T cells. Study observations and caveats: 87-base-pair reads could not separate some V segments, including TRBV6-2 and TRBV6-3.

V shed 0 bases and J shed 5 bases, with 18 bases lying between them. The germline V gene has CDR1 SGHRS and CDR2 YFSETQ. The CDR3 extends over 17 amino acids. 60 Vbeta and 13 Jbeta primers were used in PCR. Method: immunoSEQ multiplex PCR; TCRdb's copy keeps in-frame clones and lacks some. Of some 120,000 clones listed, more than 75% are singletons. The TCR originated in a man younger than 35 in good health and CMV-seronegative. The chain employs TRBV5-1 and TRBJ2-1, with D tentatively TRBD2 (6 bases). The sequencing input was PBMCs. CDR3 nucleotide sequence: TGCGCCAGCAGCTTGGGGTTGGCGGGGAGGACAAACAATGAGCAGTTCTTC. It translates to CASSLGLAGRTNNEQFF.